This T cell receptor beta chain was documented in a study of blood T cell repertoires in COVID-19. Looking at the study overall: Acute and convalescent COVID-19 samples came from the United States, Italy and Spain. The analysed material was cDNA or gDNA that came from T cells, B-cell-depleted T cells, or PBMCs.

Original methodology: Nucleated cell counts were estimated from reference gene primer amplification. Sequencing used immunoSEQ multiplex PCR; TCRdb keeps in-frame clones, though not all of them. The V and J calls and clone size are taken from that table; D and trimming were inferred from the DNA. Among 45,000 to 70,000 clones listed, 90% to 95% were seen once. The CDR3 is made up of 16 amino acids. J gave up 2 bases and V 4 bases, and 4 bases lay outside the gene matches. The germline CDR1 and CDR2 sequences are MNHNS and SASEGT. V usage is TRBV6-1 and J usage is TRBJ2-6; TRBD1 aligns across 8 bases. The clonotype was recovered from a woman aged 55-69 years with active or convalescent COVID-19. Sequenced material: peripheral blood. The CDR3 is CASSVTGAAGANVLTF. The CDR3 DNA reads TGTGCCAGCAGTGTGACAGGGGCCGCTGGGGCCAACGTCCTGACTTTC.